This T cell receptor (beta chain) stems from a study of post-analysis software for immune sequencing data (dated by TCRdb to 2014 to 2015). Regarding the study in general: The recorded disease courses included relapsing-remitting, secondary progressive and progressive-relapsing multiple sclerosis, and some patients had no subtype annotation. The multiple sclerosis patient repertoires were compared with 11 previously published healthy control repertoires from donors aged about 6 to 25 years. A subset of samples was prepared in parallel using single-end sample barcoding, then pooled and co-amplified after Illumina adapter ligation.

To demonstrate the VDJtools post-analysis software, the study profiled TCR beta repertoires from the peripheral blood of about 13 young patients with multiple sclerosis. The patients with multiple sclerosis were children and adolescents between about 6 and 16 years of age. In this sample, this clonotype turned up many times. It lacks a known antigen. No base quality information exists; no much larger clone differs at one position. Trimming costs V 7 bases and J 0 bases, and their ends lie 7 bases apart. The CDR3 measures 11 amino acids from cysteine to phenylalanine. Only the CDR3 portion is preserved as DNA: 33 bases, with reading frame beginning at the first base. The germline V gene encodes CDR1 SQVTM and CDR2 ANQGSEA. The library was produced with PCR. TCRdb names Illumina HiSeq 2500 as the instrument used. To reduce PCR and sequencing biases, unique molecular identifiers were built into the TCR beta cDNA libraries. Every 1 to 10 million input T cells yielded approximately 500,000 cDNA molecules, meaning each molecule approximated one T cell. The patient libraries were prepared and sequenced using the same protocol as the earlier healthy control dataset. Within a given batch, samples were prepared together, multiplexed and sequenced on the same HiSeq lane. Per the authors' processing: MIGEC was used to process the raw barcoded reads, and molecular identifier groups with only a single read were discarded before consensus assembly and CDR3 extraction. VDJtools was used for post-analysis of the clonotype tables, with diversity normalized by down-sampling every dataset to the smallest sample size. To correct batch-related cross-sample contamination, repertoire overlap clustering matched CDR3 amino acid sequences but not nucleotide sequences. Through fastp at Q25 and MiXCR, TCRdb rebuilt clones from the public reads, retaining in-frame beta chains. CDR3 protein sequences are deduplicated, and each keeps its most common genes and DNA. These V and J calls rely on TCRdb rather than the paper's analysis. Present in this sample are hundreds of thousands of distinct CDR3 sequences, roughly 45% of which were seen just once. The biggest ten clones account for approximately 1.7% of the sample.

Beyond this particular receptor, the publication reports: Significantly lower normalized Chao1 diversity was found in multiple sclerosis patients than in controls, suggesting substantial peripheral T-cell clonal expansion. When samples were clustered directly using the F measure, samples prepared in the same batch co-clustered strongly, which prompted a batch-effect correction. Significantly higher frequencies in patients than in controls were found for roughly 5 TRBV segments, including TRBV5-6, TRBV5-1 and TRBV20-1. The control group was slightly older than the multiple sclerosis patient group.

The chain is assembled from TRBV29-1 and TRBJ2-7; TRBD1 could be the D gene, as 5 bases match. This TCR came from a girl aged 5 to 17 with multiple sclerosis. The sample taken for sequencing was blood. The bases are TGCAGCGCCAGGGACTCCTACGAGCAGTACTTC. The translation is CSARDSYEQYF.